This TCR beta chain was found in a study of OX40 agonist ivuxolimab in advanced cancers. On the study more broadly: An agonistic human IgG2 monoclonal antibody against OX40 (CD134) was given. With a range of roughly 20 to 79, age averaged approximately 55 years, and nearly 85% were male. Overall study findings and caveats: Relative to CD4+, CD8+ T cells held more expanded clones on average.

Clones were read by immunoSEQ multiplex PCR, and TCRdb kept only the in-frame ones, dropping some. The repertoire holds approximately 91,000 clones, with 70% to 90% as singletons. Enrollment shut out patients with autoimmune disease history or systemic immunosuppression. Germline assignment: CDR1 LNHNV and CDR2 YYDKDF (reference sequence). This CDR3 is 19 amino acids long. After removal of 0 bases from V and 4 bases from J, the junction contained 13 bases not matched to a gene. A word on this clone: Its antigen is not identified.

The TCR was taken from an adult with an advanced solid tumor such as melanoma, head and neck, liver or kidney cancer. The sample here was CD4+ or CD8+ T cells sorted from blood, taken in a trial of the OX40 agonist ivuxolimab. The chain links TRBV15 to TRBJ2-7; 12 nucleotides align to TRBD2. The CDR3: CATSRDLAGGILSSYEQYF. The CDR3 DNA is TGTGCCACCAGCAGAGACCTAGCGGGGGGGATTCTCTCCTCATACGAGCAGTACTTC.